These 22 T cell receptor beta chains were sequenced from one sample in a study of cytomegalovirus exposure and HLA in healthy donors. The PCR used 60 Vbeta and 13 Jbeta primers. Repertoires were generated with immunoSEQ multiplex PCR, while TCRdb's copy carries only in-frame clones and drops some. The sample has 200,000 to 250,000 clones; 70% to 90% are singletons. Sequenced: PBMCs. Source of these receptors: a woman aged 60 to 75 in good health and CMV-seropositive.

This clone was seen a handful of times. The chain carries TRBV28 and TRBJ1-1; tentatively, D is TRBD1 (5 bases). The germline V gene has CDR1 MDHEN and CDR2 SYDVKM. This CDR3 contains 16 residues. Trimming removed 3 bases from V and 2 bases from J, with 16 bases in between. This CDR3 is CASSLVRGLYNTEAFF. The CDR3 coding sequence is TGTGCCAGCAGTTTGGTAAGGGGTCTTTACAACACTGAAGCTTTCTTT.

The chain carries TRBV4-1 and TRBJ2-3; TRBD2 matches 12 bases. CDR1 is MGHRA, CDR2 YSYEKL, per germline. V shed 3 bases and J 4 bases; nucleotides not matched to a gene: 14. The CDR3 totals 19 residues. CDR3 sequence: CASSHPRLAGVNVSDTQYF. The CDR3 DNA follows: TGCGCCAGCAGCCACCCTAGACTAGCGGGAGTAAATGTGTCAGATACGCAGTATTTT.

This chain links TRBV18 with TRBJ2-1; D is undetermined. Germline V gene data show CDR1 as KGHSH and CDR2 as LQKENI. The germline V and J ends were trimmed by 4 bases and 7 bases, with 17 bases remaining between them. This CDR3 spans 15 amino acids. CDR3 amino acids: CASSRVGLLRNEQFF. The DNA for the CDR3 is TGTGCCAGCTCACGGGTGGGCCTCCTTCGGAATGAGCAGTTCTTC.

V is TRBV11-2 and J is TRBJ2-7; D gene unclear. V lost 0 bases, J lost 6 bases, and 9 bases lay in between. Germline CDR1 SGHAT, CDR2 FQNNGV. The CDR3 consists of 13 residues. CDR3 amino acids: CASSLDIVTEQYF. The CDR3 DNA sequence: TGTGCCAGCAGCTTAGATATAGTAACCGAGCAGTACTTC.

The rearrangement links TRBV5-4 to TRBJ2-7, with D unresolved. This CDR3 spans 15 amino acids. The germline V gene encodes CDR1 SGHNT and CDR2 YYREEE (reference sequence). Trimming shortened V by 2 bases and J by 0 bases, and 12 bases separated the two germline ends. CDR3 protein: CASSFQSPSSYEQYF. The CDR3 coding sequence is TGTGCCAGCAGCTTTCAATCCCCGAGCTCCTACGAGCAGTACTTC.

The chain couples TRBV19 to TRBJ2-1; 7 bases are a match to TRBD1. CDR1 and CDR2 (germline): LNHDA, SQIVND (reference sequence). The CDR3 has 15 residues. The V and J ends lost 5 bases and 6 bases, in that order; junction bases with no gene match: 10. The CDR3 sequence: CASSDMTGKGNEQFF. CDR3 in DNA: TGTGCCAGTAGTGACATGACAGGGAAAGGCAATGAGCAGTTCTTC.

This sequence joins TRBV5-5 and TRBJ2-1; D perhaps matches TRBD2 (6 bases). Germline CDR1 is SGHKS and CDR2 is YYEKEE (reference sequence). This CDR3 is built from 15 residues. The V end lost 7 bases, the J end lost 3 bases, and 17 bases lay between the germline ends. The CDR3 DNA is TGTGCCAGCGCCGGGGGTCGCGGGCTCTACAATGAGCAGTTCTTC. Protein product: CASAGGRGLYNEQFF. Based on the CDR3 plus reference TRBV5-5 and TRBJ2-1, the full variable domain is DAGVTQSPTHLIKTRGQQVTLRCSPISGHKSVSWYQQVLGQGPQFIFQYYEKEERGRGNFPDRFSARQFPNYSSELNVNALLLGDSALYLCASAGGRGLYNEQFFGPGTRLTVL.

The chain employs TRBV5-4 and TRBJ1-4; weak D call: TRBD1 (5 bases). Looked up from germline, CDR1 is SGHNT and CDR2 is YYREEE (reference sequence). The CDR3 spans 14 residues. Trimming cost V 3 bases and J 11 bases, with 17 bases left between them. The CDR3 DNA sequence: TGTGCCAGCAGCTCCCCGGGGGGAAGAGGGAAACTGTTTTTT. It encodes CASSSPGGRGKLFF.

Concerning this clone: One end of the junction varies from germline; a read error may be responsible. V gene TRBV7-9 combines with J gene TRBJ2-5, with a weak D call TRBD2 (6 bases). The CDR3 length is 16 residues. Germline V gene data show CDR1 as SEHNR and CDR2 as FQNEAQ (reference sequence). The CDR3 reads CSSSLGIGGTQETQYF. CDR3 DNA sequence: TGTTCCAGCAGCTTAGGCATTGGGGGGACCCAAGAGACCCAGTACTTC.

The chain joins TRBV19 to TRBJ1-2; TRBD1 aligns across 8 bases. Germline values: CDR1 LNHDA, CDR2 SQIVND (reference sequence). The CDR3 is made up of 12 amino acids. The ends lost 8 bases at V and 5 bases at J; junction bases unmatched: 4. Here the CDR3 reads CASYDRGYGYTF. CDR3 in DNA: TGTGCCAGTTACGACAGGGGATATGGCTACACCTTC. Using reference TRBV19 and TRBJ1-2 for the parts outside the CDR3, the full variable domain is DGGITQSPKYLFRKEGQNVTLSCEQNLNHDAMYWYRQDPGQGLRLIYYSQIVNDFQKGDIAEGYSVSREKKESFPLTVTSAQKNPTAFYLCASYDRGYGYTFGSGTRLTVV.

The J gene is TRBJ2-1, the V gene TRBV5-4; 10 positions agree with TRBD1. V lost 0 bases, J lost 8 bases, and 11 bases stayed unmatched. CDR3 length: 17 amino acids. Germline CDR1 SGHNT, CDR2 YYREEE (reference sequence). Written as DNA, the CDR3 is TGTGCCAGCAGCTTGGGAGGTTCGGGACAGGGGAGGTATGAGCAGTTCTTC. Encoded protein: CASSLGGSGQGRYEQFF.

The chain couples TRBV6-6 to TRBJ2-7, with 9 bases identical to TRBD1. This CDR3 is 14 amino acids long. Germline trimming cut 4 bases from V and 2 bases from J; bases unmatched to any gene: 3. Germline assignment: CDR1 MNHNY and CDR2 SVGAGI (reference sequence). The CDR3 DNA is TGTGCCAGCAGTTGGACAGGGGAAACCTACGAGCAGTACTTC. As protein: CASSWTGETYEQYF.

The CDR3 sequence is CASSTSGTGRGYEQYF. The CDR3 coding sequence is TGTGCCAGTAGTACCTCCGGGACAGGCCGGGGCTACGAGCAGTACTTC. This chain links TRBV19 with TRBJ2-7; 8 positions match TRBD1. The CDR3 spans 16 residues. Germline values: CDR1 LNHDA, CDR2 SQIVND (reference sequence). The V segment lost 4 bases and the J segment 3 bases; nucleotides outside the gene matches: 11.

V and J are TRBV4-1 and TRBJ2-1; the match to TRBD2 covers 13 bases. The germline CDR1 and CDR2 sequences are MGHRA and YSYEKL. The CDR3 is 17 amino acids. V dropped 6 bases and J dropped 9; count of bases not matched to a gene: 14. The CDR3 DNA follows: TGCGCCAGCAGACCCACGGGACTAGCGGGAAGTATTGGTGAGCAGTTCTTC. Its translation: CASRPTGLAGSIGEQFF.

The chain employs TRBV19 and TRBJ2-3; 7 nucleotides agree with TRBD2. Germline V lookup: CDR1 LNHDA, CDR2 SQIVND (reference sequence). This CDR3 spans 15 amino acids. V lost 5 bases and J lost 4; bases outside the gene matches: 9. The CDR3 spells CASSVGLVGPDTQYF. CDR3 nucleotide sequence: TGTGCCAGTAGTGTCGGACTAGTGGGCCCAGATACGCAGTATTTT.

The rearrangement joins TRBV28 to TRBJ2-1; 9 bases are a match to TRBD1. Germline CDR1 and CDR2: MDHEN and SYDVKM. The V and J ends lost 8 bases and 5 bases, in that order; junction bases with no gene match: 7. The CDR3 is made up of 14 amino acids. The chain's CDR3 is CASVEQGANNEQFF. In nucleotides, the CDR3 is TGTGCCAGCGTGGAACAGGGGGCTAACAATGAGCAGTTCTTC.

The gene calls are TRBV4-1 and TRBJ2-7, with 10 bases identical to TRBD2. The CDR3 totals 16 residues. Germline V gene sequence: CDR1 MGHRA, CDR2 YSYEKL. V was clipped by 0 bases and J by 6 bases; unmatched bases: 8. CDR3 in amino acids: CASSQDNPSGRSEQYF. In DNA form, the CDR3 reads TGCGCCAGCAGCCAAGATAATCCTAGCGGGAGATCCGAGCAGTACTTC.

This sequence joins TRBV28 and TRBJ2-3; D possibly corresponds to TRBD1 (5 bases). CDR1 is MDHEN, CDR2 SYDVKM, per germline. The CDR3 has 15 residues. With 5 bases removed from V and 2 bases from J, the gap between germline ends came to 14 bases. The CDR3: CASSPRDTYTDTQYF. The CDR3 DNA reads as TGTGCCAGCAGTCCCAGGGATACCTACACAGATACGCAGTATTTT.

This clone was seen only a few times. The chain is built from TRBV27 and TRBJ2-1; TRBD1 agrees at 7 bases. The CDR3 consists of 15 residues. Germline V gives CDR1 MNHEY, CDR2 SMNVEV (reference sequence). V dropped 8 bases and J dropped 3; count of bases not matched to a gene: 10. The CDR3 is CASRGGNKNYNEQFF. The CDR3 nucleotides are TGTGCCAGCCGAGGGGGCAATAAGAACTACAATGAGCAGTTCTTC.

The CDR3 here is CASSESGQRYEQYF. The CDR3 coding sequence is TGTGCCAGCAGTGAGAGCGGGCAACGATACGAGCAGTACTTC. The chain is built from TRBV9 and TRBJ2-7; TRBD2 might be the D (6 bases). Germline V gene sequence: CDR1 SGDLS, CDR2 YYNGEE. V was trimmed by 5 bases and J by 4 bases, leaving 16 bases between them. The CDR3 is made up of 14 amino acids.

V usage is TRBV4-1 and J usage is TRBJ1-2; possibly TRBD1 for D (5 bases). CDR3 length: 15 amino acids. The V end lost 0 bases, the J end lost 7 bases, and 15 bases lay between the germline ends. Germline CDR1 is MGHRA and CDR2 is YSYEKL. CDR3: CASSQDPTGGSGYTF. For the CDR3, the DNA is TGCGCCAGCAGCCAAGATCCCACCGGGGGTTCTGGCTACACCTTC.

The chain combines TRBV11-2 with TRBJ1-1, with D hard to call. The CDR3 length is 13 residues. V was pared by 2 bases and J by 3 bases, with 7 bases between. The germline gives CDR1 SGHAT, CDR2 FQNNGV. This chain's CDR3 is CASSLRQDTEAFF. In DNA form, the CDR3 reads TGTGCCAGCAGCTTAAGGCAGGACACTGAAGCTTTCTTT.